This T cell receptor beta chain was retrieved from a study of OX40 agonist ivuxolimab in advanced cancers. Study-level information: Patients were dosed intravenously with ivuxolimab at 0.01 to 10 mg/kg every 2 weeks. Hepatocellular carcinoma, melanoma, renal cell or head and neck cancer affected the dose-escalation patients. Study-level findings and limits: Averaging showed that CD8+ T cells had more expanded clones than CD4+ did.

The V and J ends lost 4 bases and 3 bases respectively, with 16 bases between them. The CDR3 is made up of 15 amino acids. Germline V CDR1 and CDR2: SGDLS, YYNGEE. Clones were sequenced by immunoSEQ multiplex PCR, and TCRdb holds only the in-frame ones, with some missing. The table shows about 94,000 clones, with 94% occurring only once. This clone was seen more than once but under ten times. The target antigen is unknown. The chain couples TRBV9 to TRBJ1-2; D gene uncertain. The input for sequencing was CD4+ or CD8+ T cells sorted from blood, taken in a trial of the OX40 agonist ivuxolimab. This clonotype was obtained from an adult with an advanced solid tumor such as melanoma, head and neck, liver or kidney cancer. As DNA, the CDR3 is TGTGCCAGCAGCCCGAGCGGGGTTCCCGACTATGGCTACACCTTC. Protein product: CASSPSGVPDYGYTF. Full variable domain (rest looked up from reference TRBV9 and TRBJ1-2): DSGVTQTPKHLITATGQRVTLRCSPRSGDLSVYWYQQSLDQGLQFLIQYYNGEERAKGNILERFSAQQFPDLHSELNLSSLELGDSALYFCASSPSGVPDYGYTFGSGTRLTVV.